This T cell receptor beta chain stems from a study of T-cell memory formation after mild COVID-19. The TCR alpha and TCR beta cDNA libraries, bearing sample barcodes and UMIs, were generated by 5'RACE using constant-segment primers. TCRdb independently ran MiXCR on the 5' RACE reads; one entry per CDR3 protein. The sample comprises about 500,000 distinct CDR3 sequences, 20% of which are singletons, and about an eighth rests with the top ten. Findings of the study overall: There were some responding clones in pre-infection memory, which suggested that cross-reactive memory had joined. The CD4+ clones that contracted clustered mainly within CM and EM, and the CD8+ clones concentrated in EMRA.

About this clonotype itself: Antigen unknown.

The CDR3 consists of 11 residues. The V gene lost 5 bases and the J gene lost 6 bases, with 9 bases spanning the gap. The germline CDR1 and CDR2 sequences are DFQATT and SNEGSKA (reference sequence). This TCR was recovered from an adult woman who had mild COVID-19 (a few samples of this study predate the infection). Cell type and time point are not known. Material: PBMCs or a T cell subset sorted from them (not recorded which). The chain recombines TRBV20-1 with TRBJ2-3; possibly TRBD1 for D (6 bases). Here the CDR3 DNA reads TGCAGTGCTCCCAGGGGTGATACGCAGTATTTT. Translated, it gives CSAPRGDTQYF.